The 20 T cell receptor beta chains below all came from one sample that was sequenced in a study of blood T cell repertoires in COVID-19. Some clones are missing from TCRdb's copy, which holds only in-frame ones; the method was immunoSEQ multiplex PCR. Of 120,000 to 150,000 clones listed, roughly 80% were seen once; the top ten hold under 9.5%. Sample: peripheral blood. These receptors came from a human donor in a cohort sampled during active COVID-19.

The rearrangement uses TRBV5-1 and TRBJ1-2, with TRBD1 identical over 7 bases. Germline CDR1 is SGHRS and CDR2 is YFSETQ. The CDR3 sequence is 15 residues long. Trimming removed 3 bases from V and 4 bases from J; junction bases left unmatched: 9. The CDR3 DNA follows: TGCGCCAGCAGCTCGGGACAGAGCTCTACCTATGGCTACACCTTC. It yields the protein CASSSGQSSTYGYTF.

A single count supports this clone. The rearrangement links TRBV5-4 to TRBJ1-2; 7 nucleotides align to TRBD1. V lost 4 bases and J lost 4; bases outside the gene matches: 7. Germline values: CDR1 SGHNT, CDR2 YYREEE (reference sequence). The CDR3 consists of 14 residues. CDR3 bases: TGTGCCAGCAGCACCGACAGGGCGGCCTATGGCTACACCTTC. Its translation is CASSTDRAAYGYTF.

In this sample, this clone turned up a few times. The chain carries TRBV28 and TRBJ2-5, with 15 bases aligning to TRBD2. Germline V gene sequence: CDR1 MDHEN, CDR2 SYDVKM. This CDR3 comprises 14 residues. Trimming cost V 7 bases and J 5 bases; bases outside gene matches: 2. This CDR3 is CASTGLAGGETQYF. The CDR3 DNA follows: TGTGCCAGCACAGGACTAGCGGGGGGGGAGACCCAGTACTTC.

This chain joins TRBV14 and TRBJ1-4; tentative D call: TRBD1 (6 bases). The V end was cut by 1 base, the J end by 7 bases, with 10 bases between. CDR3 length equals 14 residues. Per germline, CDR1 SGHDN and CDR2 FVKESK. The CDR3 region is CASSQGGGGEKLFF. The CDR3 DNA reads TGTGCCAGCAGCCAAGGGGGGGGCGGTGAAAAACTGTTTTTT.

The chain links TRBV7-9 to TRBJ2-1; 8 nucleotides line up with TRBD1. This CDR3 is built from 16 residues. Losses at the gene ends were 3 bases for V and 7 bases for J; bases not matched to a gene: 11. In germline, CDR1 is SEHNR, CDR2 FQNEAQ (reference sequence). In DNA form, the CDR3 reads TGTGCCAGCAGCTTGGCCGGACAGGGAGTTAAAAATGAGCAGTTCTTC. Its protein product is CASSLAGQGVKNEQFF.

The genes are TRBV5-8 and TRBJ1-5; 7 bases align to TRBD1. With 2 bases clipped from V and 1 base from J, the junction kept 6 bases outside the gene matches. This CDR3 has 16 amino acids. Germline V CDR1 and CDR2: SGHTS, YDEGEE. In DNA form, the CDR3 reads TGTGCCAGCAGCTTCAGGGGGTCAGGCAGCAATCAGCCCCAGCATTTT. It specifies CASSFRGSGSNQPQHF.

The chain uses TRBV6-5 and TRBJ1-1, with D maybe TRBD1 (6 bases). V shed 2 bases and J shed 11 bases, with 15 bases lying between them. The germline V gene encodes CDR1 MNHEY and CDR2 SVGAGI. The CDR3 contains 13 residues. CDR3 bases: TGTGCCAGCAGTTACGTCCACGGGGGGCAGGCTTTCTTT. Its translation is CASSYVHGGQAFF.

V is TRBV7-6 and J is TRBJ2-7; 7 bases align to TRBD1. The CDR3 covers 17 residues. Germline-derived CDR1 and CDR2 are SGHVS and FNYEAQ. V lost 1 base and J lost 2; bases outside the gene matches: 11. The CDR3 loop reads CASSLVGPGQRTYEQYF. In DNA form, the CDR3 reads TGTGCCAGCAGCTTAGTGGGGCCGGGACAGAGGACCTACGAGCAGTACTTC.

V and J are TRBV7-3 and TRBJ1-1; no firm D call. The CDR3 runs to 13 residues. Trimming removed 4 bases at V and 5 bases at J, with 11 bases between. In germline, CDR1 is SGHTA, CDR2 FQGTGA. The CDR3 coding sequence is TGTGCCAGCAGCTCTGAAGGAGCTACTGAAGCTTTCTTT. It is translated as CASSSEGATEAFF. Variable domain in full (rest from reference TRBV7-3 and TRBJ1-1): GAGVSQTPSNKVTEKGKYVELRCDPISGHTALYWYRQSLGQGPEFLIYFQGTGAADDSGLPNDRFFAVRPEGSVSTLKIQRTERGDSAVYLCASSSEGATEAFFGQGTRLTVV.

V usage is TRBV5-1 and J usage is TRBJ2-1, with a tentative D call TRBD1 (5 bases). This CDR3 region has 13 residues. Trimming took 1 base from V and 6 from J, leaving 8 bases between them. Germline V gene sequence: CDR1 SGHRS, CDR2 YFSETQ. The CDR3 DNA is TGCGCCAGCAGCTTGTACAGGTCCAATGAGCAGTTCTTC. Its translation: CASSLYRSNEQFF.

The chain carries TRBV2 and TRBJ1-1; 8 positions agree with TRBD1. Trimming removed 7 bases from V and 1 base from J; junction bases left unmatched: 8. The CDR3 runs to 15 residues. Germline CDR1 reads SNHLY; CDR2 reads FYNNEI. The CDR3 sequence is CASKPTGVPNTEAFF. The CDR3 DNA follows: TGTGCCAGCAAACCGACAGGGGTGCCGAACACTGAAGCTTTCTTT.

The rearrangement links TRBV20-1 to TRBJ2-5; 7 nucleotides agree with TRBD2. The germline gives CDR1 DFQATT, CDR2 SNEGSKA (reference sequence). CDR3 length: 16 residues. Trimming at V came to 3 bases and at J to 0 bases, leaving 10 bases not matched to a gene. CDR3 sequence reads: CSASEEAGVYQETQYF. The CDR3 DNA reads TGCAGTGCTAGTGAAGAGGCGGGGGTGTACCAAGAGACCCAGTACTTC.

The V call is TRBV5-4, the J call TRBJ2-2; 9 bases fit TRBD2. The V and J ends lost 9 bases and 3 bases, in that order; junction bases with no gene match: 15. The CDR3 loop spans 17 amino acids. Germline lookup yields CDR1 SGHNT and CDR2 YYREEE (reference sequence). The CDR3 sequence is CATRGGSGGPYTGELFF. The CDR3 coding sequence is TGTGCCACCCGAGGGGGAAGCGGGGGGCCTTACACCGGGGAGCTGTTTTTT.

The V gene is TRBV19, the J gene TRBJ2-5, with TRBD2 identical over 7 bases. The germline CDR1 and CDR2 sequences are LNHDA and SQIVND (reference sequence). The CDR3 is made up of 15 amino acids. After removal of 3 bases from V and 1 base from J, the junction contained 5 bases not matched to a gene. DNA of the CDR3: TGTGCCAGTAGTATTTCGGCTAGCGGCCAAGAGACCCAGTACTTC. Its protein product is CASSISASGQETQYF.

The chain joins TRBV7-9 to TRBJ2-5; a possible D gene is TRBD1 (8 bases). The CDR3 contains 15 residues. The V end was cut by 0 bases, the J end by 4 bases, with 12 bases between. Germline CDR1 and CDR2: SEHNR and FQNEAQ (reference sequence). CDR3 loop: CASSLATGGVETQYF. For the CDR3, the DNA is TGTGCCAGCAGCTTAGCTACAGGGGGGGTAGAGACCCAGTACTTC.

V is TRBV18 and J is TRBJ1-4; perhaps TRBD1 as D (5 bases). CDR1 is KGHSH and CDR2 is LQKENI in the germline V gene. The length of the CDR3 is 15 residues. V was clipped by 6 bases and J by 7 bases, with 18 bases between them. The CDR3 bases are TGTGCCAGCTCTCGGAGGAGGGACCTCGGTGAAAAACTGTTTTTT. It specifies CASSRRRDLGEKLFF.

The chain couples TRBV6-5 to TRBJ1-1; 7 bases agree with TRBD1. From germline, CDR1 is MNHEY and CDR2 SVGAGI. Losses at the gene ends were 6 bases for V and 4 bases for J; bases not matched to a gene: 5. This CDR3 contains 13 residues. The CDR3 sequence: CASRETGSTEAFF. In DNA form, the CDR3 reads TGTGCCAGCAGAGAGACAGGGTCCACTGAAGCTTTCTTT.

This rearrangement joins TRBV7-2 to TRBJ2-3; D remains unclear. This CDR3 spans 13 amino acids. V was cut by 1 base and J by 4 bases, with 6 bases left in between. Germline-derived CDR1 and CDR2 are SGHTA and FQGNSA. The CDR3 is CASSLVGADTQYF. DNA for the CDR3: TGTGCCAGCAGCTTAGTCGGTGCAGATACGCAGTATTTT. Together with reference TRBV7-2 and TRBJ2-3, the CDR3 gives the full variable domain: GAGVSQSPSNKVTEKGKDVELRCDPISGHTALYWYRQSLGQGLEFLIYFQGNSAPDKSGLPSDRFSAERTGGSVSTLTIQRTQQEDSAVYLCASSLVGADTQYFGPGTRLTVL.

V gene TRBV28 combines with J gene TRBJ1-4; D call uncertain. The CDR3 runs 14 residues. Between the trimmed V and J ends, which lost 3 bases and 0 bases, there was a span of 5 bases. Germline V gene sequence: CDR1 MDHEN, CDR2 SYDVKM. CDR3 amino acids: CASSLPATNEKLFF. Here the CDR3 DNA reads TGTGCCAGCAGTTTGCCAGCAACTAATGAAAAACTGTTTTTT.

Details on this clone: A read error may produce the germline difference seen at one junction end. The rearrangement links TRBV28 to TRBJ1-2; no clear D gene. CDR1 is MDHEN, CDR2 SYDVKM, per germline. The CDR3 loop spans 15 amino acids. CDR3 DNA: TGTGCCAGCAGTGGCAGGATTTTCTATGCCTCACTCCAAAACTTC. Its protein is CASSGRIFYASLQNF.